These T cell receptor beta chains were read from a single sample in a study of cytomegalovirus exposure and HLA in healthy donors. Only in-frame clones appear in the TCRdb table, and some are missing; sequencing was by immunoSEQ multiplex PCR. The sample gives more than 150,000 clones, around four fifths of which show up once; roughly 2.6% is in the top ten. The sample consisted of PBMCs. The receptors derive from a woman between 50 and 59 years old in good health and CMV-seropositive. CDR3s leave out the opening cysteine and the closing phenylalanine or tryptophan. The size field is filled for only some rows; it gives once, few, many or a size class.

J,size,V,CDR3
TRBJ2-3,-,TRBV6-5,ASAHPGTGTDTQY
TRBJ2-7,-,TRBV7-2,ASSPGTAKEGYEQY
TRBJ2-2,-,TRBV5-1,ASSSRQGGTGELF
TRBJ1-2,-,TRBV9,ASSVGQGQDGYT
TRBJ2-1,-,TRBV7-2,ASSLARGAYNEQF
TRBJ2-3,once,TRBV7-9,ASSPNMGAGTDTQY
TRBJ1-2,-,TRBV6-6,ASSYQPSQGGYT
TRBJ2-1,-,TRBV9,ASSVDTTGKYNEQF
TRBJ2-2,-,TRBV5-1,ASSLEGGTGELF
TRBJ1-1,-,TRBV6-1,ASRETGILEAF
TRBJ1-3,-,TRBV7-2,ASSYEGGSGNTIY
TRBJ1-1,-,TRBV19,ASSRTGQLNTEAF
TRBJ2-3,-,TRBV5-1,ASSGGQGSMSTDTQY
TRBJ1-6,-,TRBV4-2,ASSQDGDIPSNSPLH
TRBJ2-1,-,TRBV11-2,ASSRGRYNEQF
TRBJ2-7,-,TRBV6-1,ASSRQTSPTYEQY
TRBJ1-1,-,TRBV6-5,ASSYSNRNTEAF
TRBJ2-1,-,TRBV11-2,ASSLEFQGGGNEQF
TRBJ1-1,-,TRBV28,ASITAQGRGSTEAF
TRBJ2-7,-,TRBV27,ASSSRPGQGSSYEQY
TRBJ2-2,-,TRBV19,ASSPMRLAGRSGELF
TRBJ2-3,few,TRBV2,ASSEAKLGTQY
TRBJ2-2,-,TRBV6-5,ASSVRTAGGGELF
TRBJ1-1,once,TRBV6-6,ASSYSQGFGSF
TRBJ2-7,-,TRBV7-9,ASSSRGGQGLVQY
TRBJ2-3,-,TRBV7-8,ASSLATSSTDTQY
TRBJ2-5,-,TRBV11-2,ASSPRTGRETQY
TRBJ1-5,once,TRBV5-6,ASSLGGRGGNQPQH
TRBJ1-2,-,TRBV29-1,SVEEHVNTNYGYT
-,-,TRBV5-1,ASRQDREYYEQY
TRBJ1-1,-,TRBV6-5,ASSYPEGLNTEAF
TRBJ2-1,-,TRBV5-1,ASSLGGTSTNNEQF
TRBJ2-2,-,TRBV15,ATSSQYTGELF
TRBJ2-7,-,TRBV10-3,AISEPDRRHYEQY
TRBJ1-4,-,TRBV28,ASSPGLRTEKLF
TRBJ2-1,-,TRBV4-2,ASSQAQAGASYNEQF
TRBJ1-6,-,TRBV7-2,ASSPFSGVSYNSPLH
-,-,TRBV5-1,ASSLERGPSYEQY
TRBJ2-7,-,TRBV19,ASATGSSYEQY
TRBJ1-1,few,TRBV6-5,ASSTGAEAF
TRBJ2-1,-,TRBV5-4,ASSLSIGEQF
TRBJ2-7,-,TRBV5-1,ASSLGQLETYEQY
TRBJ1-4,-,TRBV5-1,ASSSGQGNEKLF
TRBJ2-3,-,TRBV19,ASSRDAGGTDTQY
TRBJ2-7,-,TRBV19,ASSPGLDFEQY
TRBJ2-1,-,TRBV19,ASSMGRLYNEQF
TRBJ2-7,-,TRBV23-1,ASSQLYRSLYEQY
TRBJ2-5,-,TRBV21-1,ARLRGGGETQY
TRBJ2-2,-,TRBV6-5,ASSSTTGELF
TRBJ1-3,-,TRBV11-2,ASSLETGRTSGNTIY
TRBJ1-5,-,TRBV19,ASRHQGGNQPQH
TRBJ2-7,-,TRBV5-1,ASSWGGTGLSYEQY
TRBJ2-3,-,TRBV9,ASSATDTQY
TRBJ2-3,once,TRBV11-3,ASSKGADTQY
TRBJ1-1,-,TRBV6-5,ASTQGSPLNTEAF